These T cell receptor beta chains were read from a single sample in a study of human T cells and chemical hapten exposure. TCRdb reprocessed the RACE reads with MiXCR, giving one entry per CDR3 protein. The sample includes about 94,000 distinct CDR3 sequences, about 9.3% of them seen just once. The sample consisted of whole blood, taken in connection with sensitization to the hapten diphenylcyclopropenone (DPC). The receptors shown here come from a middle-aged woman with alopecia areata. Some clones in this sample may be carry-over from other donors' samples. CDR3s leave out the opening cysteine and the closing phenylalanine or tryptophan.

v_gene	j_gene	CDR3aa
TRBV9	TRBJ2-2	ASSVALAGRTGELF
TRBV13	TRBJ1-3	ASSPRQGRLAGNTIY
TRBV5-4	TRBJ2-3	ASSLTDPPDTQY
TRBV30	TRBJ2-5	AWRGRNQETQY
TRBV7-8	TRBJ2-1	ASSLGLLISYNEQF
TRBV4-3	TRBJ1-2	ASSRQSQTGGEGYT
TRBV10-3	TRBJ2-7	AISSEVESYEQY
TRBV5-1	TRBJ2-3	ASSRTGTELPTDTQY
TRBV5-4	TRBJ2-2	ASSRLTGELF
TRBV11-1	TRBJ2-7	ASSGRGDEQY
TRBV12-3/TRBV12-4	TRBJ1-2	ASSLAGGGYT
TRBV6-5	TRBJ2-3	ASSPTTDTQY
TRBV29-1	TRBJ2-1	SVATAVEQF
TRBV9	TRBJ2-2	ASSVSPQTSSTGELF
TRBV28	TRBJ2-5	ASSFGGRFATQY
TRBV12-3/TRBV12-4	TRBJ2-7	ASSFSGGIDEQY
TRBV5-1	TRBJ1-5	ASSLGTGNNQPQH
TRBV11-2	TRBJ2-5	ASSPGIQETQY
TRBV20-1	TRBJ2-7	SAIGLAVYSSYEQY
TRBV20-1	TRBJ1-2	SAIRGEDSGPRGYT
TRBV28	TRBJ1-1	ASSSPGYDSF